This T cell receptor (beta chain) originates from a study of T cell repertoires in aging, cancer and after chemotherapy. Overall study context: Six age groups, ranging from 30 or younger to 70 or older, included the donors. Pre- and post-chemotherapy samples were paired from chronic lymphocytic leukemia patients treated with fludarabine- or bendamustine-based regimens.

The junction had 9 bases not matched to a gene; V was cut back by 4 bases and J by 4 bases. Germline CDR1 reads GTSNPN; CDR2 reads SVGIG (reference sequence). CDR3 length: 14 amino acids. Amplification of TCR beta used genomic DNA extracted from peripheral blood. Study observations and caveats: Compared with age-matched healthy donors, untreated hematological or solid cancer patients showed higher blood TCR clonality. Median generation probability rose over the chemotherapy interval in each cancer cohort, suggesting rebound thymic output.

Only a few counts were recorded for this clonotype. What it binds is not known. Multiplex touch-down PCR with TRB-A/B primers amplified rearranged V-D-J TRB sequences. TCRdb independently ran MiXCR on the multiplex PCR reads; one entry per CDR3 protein. The top ten hold roughly 44% of the sample, which has 4,500 to 5,000 distinct CDR3 sequences, about a quarter seen once. The rearrangement links TRBV30 to TRBJ1-1; 7 bases map to TRBD1. The material sequenced was blood. The TCR originated in a human donor with a blood cancer. The CDR3 DNA reads TGTGCCTGGAACCCCCAGGGGGTGGGCACTGAAGCTTTCTTT. Protein: CAWNPQGVGTEAFF.